This T cell receptor (beta chain) was found in a study of shared clonotypes between healthy human individuals. Looking at the study overall: Used for every donor were three CD4 naive, three CD4 memory, two CD8 naive and one CD8 memory plate. General study results and limits: Sharing across four donors was highest in naive CD4 (approximately 5%) and lowest in memory CD8 (0.4%).

Comment on this clone: Its target is not known.

V lost 5 bases and J lost 5; bases outside the gene matches: 3. The CDR3 totals 13 residues. From germline, CDR1 is MDHEN and CDR2 SYDVKM. CD45RO-negative, CCR7-selected cells formed the naive CD8 fraction, which excluded terminally differentiated effector memory CD45RA+ cells. Approximately 200 ng DNA, approximately 31,000 T cell genomes, went into each sorted-subset replicate PCR. The method was immunoSEQ multiplex PCR; TCRdb's version includes in-frame clones alone and lacks a portion of them. The sample includes roughly 650,000 clones, 95% to 97% of them seen just once. Sequenced: naive CD8+ T cells sorted from blood. The chain uses TRBV28 and TRBJ2-5; 9 positions match TRBD2. The sequence came from a woman in her 30s in good health. The CDR3 nucleotides are TGTGCCAGCAGTCCTGGACTAGCGGAGACCCAGTACTTC. Amino acid sequence: CASSPGLAETQYF. Using reference TRBV28 and TRBJ2-5 for the parts outside the CDR3, the full variable domain is DVKVTQSSRYLVKRTGEKVFLECVQDMDHENMFWYRQDPGLGLRLIYFSYDVKMKEKGDIPEGYSVSREKKERFSLILESASTNQTSMYLCASSPGLAETQYFGPGTRLLVL.